The 13 T cell receptor beta chains below were found in one sample sequenced in a study of blood T cell repertoires in COVID-19. Assay: immunoSEQ multiplex PCR; the TCRdb copy retains only in-frame clones and omits some. The table records 190,000 or so clones, around 90% of them present only once. Input material: peripheral blood. These receptors were taken from a man aged 50-60 years with acute or convalescent COVID-19.

Only one count was recorded for this clone. This rearrangement joins TRBV5-6 to TRBJ2-7; 12 bases agree with TRBD1. This CDR3 contains 15 residues. Germline assignment: CDR1 SGHDT and CDR2 YYEEEE. V dropped 4 bases and J dropped 3; count of bases not matched to a gene: 5. The CDR3: CASSTGTGGYYEQYF. CDR3 nucleotides: TGTGCCAGCAGCACCGGGACAGGGGGCTACTACGAGCAGTACTTC. Combining the CDR3 with reference TRBV5-6 and TRBJ2-7 gives the whole variable domain DAGVTQSPTHLIKTRGQQVTLRCSPKSGHDTVSWYQQALGQGPQFIFQYYEEEERQRGNFPDRFSGHQFPNYSSELNVNALLLGDSALYLCASSTGTGGYYEQYFGPGTRLTVT.

The rearrangement links TRBV9 to TRBJ2-2, with 7 positions matching TRBD1. With V trimmed by 3 bases and J by 5 bases, 10 bases remained unmatched. CDR1 and CDR2 (germline): SGDLS, YYNGEE. CDR3 size: 16 residues. In DNA, the CDR3 is TGTGCCAGCAGCGCCACAGGGGCCCCGGGTACCGGGGAGCTGTTTTTT. It specifies CASSATGAPGTGELFF.

This clone has only one observation. The chain combines TRBV11-3 with TRBJ2-1; D perhaps matches TRBD1 (6 bases). Germline CDR1 SGHNT, CDR2 YENEEA. With 4 bases removed from V and 9 bases from J, the gap between germline ends came to 10 bases. This CDR3 comprises 12 residues. The chain's CDR3 is CASSSLGGEQFF. The CDR3 bases are TGTGCCAGCAGCTCGTTAGGGGGTGAGCAGTTCTTC.

The rearrangement joins TRBV2 to TRBJ2-5; 10 nucleotides match TRBD2. V was clipped by 4 bases and J by 1 base; unmatched bases: 0. CDR3 size: 14 residues. Germline CDR1 SNHLY, CDR2 FYNNEI. DNA of the CDR3: TGTGCCAGCAGTGGACTAGCGGGCCAAGAGACCCAGTACTTC. It codes for CASSGLAGQETQYF.

The rearrangement uses TRBV18 and TRBJ1-1, with 7 bases fitting TRBD1. J was trimmed by 4 bases and V by 1 base; bases with no gene match: 9. Germline V gene sequence: CDR1 KGHSH, CDR2 LQKENI. CDR3 size: 16 residues. In DNA form, the CDR3 reads TGTGCCAGCTCACCACAGGGGGCAGGAGGGCTCACTGAAGCTTTCTTT. Its translation is CASSPQGAGGLTEAFF.

The chain employs TRBV9 and TRBJ1-2; 10 nucleotides match TRBD1. V dropped 4 bases and J dropped 7; count of bases not matched to a gene: 10. The CDR3 consists of 15 residues. CDR1 and CDR2 from the germline V gene are SGDLS and YYNGEE. For the CDR3, the DNA is TGTGCCAGCAGCCCCACCTTAGGACAGGGGGGTGGCTACACCTTC. Its protein is CASSPTLGQGGGYTF.

The chain joins TRBV27 to TRBJ1-5; D possibly corresponds to TRBD1 (6 bases). The germline V gene encodes CDR1 MNHEY and CDR2 SMNVEV (reference sequence). The CDR3 has 15 residues. V was clipped by 5 bases and J by 7 bases, with 18 bases between them. The CDR3 reads CASSQQGTGTQPQHF. CDR3 DNA: TGTGCCAGCAGTCAACAGGGTACCGGGACGCAGCCCCAGCATTTT.

The chain joins TRBV5-1 to TRBJ1-4; D might be TRBD1 (6 bases). The length of the CDR3 is 11 residues. The germline V gene encodes CDR1 SGHRS and CDR2 YFSETQ. Trimming cost V 5 bases and J 14 bases, with 13 bases left between them. The CDR3 is CASRTQGLLFF. The CDR3 DNA follows: TGCGCCAGCAGGACACAGGGCCTGCTGTTTTTT.

The V and J genes are TRBV28 and TRBJ1-4; perhaps TRBD1 as D (6 bases). V was trimmed by 4 bases and J by 8 bases, leaving 8 bases between them. Germline CDR1 and CDR2: MDHEN and SYDVKM. The CDR3 covers 12 residues. The CDR3 coding sequence is TGTGCCAGCAGTTGGGACATGGAAAAACTGTTTTTT. Translating it yields CASSWDMEKLFF.

V gene TRBV19 combines with J gene TRBJ2-7; 8 nucleotides line up with TRBD2. This CDR3 region has 15 residues. V gave up 5 bases and J gave up 3 bases; unmatched junction bases: 9. Per germline, CDR1 LNHDA and CDR2 SQIVND (reference sequence). The CDR3 protein is CASSPSLAEFYEQYF. The CDR3 DNA follows: TGTGCCAGTAGTCCATCACTAGCGGAGTTCTACGAGCAGTACTTC.

V and J are TRBV11-2 and TRBJ1-6; 7 bases are shared with TRBD1. This CDR3 contains 14 residues. V lost 4 bases and J lost 8; bases outside the gene matches: 5. Germline V lookup: CDR1 SGHAT, CDR2 FQNNGV. The DNA for the CDR3 is TGTGCCAGCAGCTCGGACAGGAATTATTCACCCCTCCACTTT. Translation gives CASSSDRNYSPLHF.

The rearrangement joins TRBV29-1 to TRBJ1-5; no reliable D call. The CDR3 sequence is 13 residues long. V was cut by 7 bases and J by 5 bases, with 15 bases left in between. Germline loops: CDR1 SQVTM, CDR2 ANQGSEA. CDR3 sequence (DNA): TGCAGCGCCGGGGAAACTCGCGATCAGCCCCAGCATTTT. It translates to CSAGETRDQPQHF.

The rearrangement uses TRBV5-6 and TRBJ2-3; TRBD1 agrees at 9 bases. The germline V gene encodes CDR1 SGHDT and CDR2 YYEEEE. Trimming at V came to 2 bases and at J to 2 bases, leaving 3 bases not matched to a gene. CDR3 length: 15 amino acids. CDR3 sequence reads: CASSFWDRATDTQYF. CDR3 sequence (DNA): TGTGCCAGCAGCTTCTGGGACAGGGCCACAGATACGCAGTATTTT.